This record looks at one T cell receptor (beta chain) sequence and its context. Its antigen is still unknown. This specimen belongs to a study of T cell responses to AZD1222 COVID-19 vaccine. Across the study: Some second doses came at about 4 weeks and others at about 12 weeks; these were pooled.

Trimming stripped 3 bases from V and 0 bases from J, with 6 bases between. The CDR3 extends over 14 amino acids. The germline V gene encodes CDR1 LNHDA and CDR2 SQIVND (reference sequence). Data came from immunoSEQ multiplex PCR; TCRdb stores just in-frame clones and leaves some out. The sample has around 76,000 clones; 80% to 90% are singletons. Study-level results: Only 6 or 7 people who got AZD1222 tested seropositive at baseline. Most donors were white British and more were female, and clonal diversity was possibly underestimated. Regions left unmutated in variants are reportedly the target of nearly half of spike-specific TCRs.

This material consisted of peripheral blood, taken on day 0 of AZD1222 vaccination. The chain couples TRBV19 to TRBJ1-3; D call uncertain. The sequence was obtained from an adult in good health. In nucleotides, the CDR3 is TGTGCCAGTAGTATGGGGATCTCTGGAAACACCATATATTTT. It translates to CASSMGISGNTIYF.